This entry lists 5 T cell receptor beta chains sequenced from one sample in a study of T cell responses to AZD1222 COVID-19 vaccine. Generated by immunoSEQ multiplex PCR, the TCRdb table keeps only in-frame clones and is missing some. The table has roughly 190,000 clones, approximately 91% seen once. The specimen was peripheral blood, collected on day 0 of AZD1222 vaccination. The source is an adult in good health.

This chain links TRBV6-2 or TRBV6-3 with TRBJ2-1, with 7 positions matching TRBD1. This CDR3 has 13 residues. The V gene's germline CDR1 is MNHEY and CDR2 SVGEGT. Germline trimming cut 5 bases from V and 4 bases from J; bases unmatched to any gene: 2. CDR3 in amino acids: CASSLQGYNEQFF. Written as DNA, the CDR3 is TGTGCCAGCAGTCTACAGGGGTACAATGAGCAGTTCTTC.

The chain recombines TRBV2 with TRBJ1-1; a possible D gene is TRBD1 (6 bases). This CDR3 region has 13 residues. V was clipped by 4 bases and J by 6 bases, with 12 bases between them. CDR1 and CDR2 from the germline V gene are SNHLY and FYNNEI. The CDR3 here is CASSGQGLAEAFF. The CDR3 bases are TGTGCCAGCAGTGGGCAGGGGTTAGCTGAAGCTTTCTTT.

The V gene is TRBV6-1, the J gene TRBJ1-2; the match to TRBD1 covers 7 bases. The CDR3 extends over 17 amino acids. J lost 6 bases, V lost 1 base, and 14 bases had no gene match. The germline V gene encodes CDR1 MNHNS and CDR2 SASEGT. This chain's CDR3 is CASSEDPFATGSNGYTF. DNA for the CDR3: TGTGCCAGCAGTGAAGACCCGTTTGCGACAGGGTCAAATGGCTACACCTTC.

The chain links TRBV27 to TRBJ2-7, with D possibly being TRBD2 (5 bases). This CDR3 is 12 amino acids long. Trimming stripped 6 bases from V and 0 bases from J, with 6 bases between. Germline V CDR1 and CDR2: MNHEY, SMNVEV (reference sequence). The CDR3 DNA is TGTGCCAGCAGCGGGAACTCCTACGAGCAGTACTTC. Translating it yields CASSGNSYEQYF.

This chain joins TRBV20-1 and TRBJ1-6; the D gene is possibly TRBD1 (5 bases). The V end lost 3 bases, the J end lost 10 bases, and 22 bases lay between the germline ends. CDR3 length equals 16 residues. From germline, CDR1 is DFQATT and CDR2 SNEGSKA (reference sequence). In nucleotides, the CDR3 is TGCAGTGCTAGTAATGGGGACCTGATAAGGTACTCACCCCTCCACTTT. This encodes CSASNGDLIRYSPLHF.